This TCR beta chain was recorded in a study of neurological immune-mediated disorders. Template-switch 5'RACE cDNA synthesis added a 10-nucleotide unique molecular identifier. TCRdb reanalysed the 5' RACE reads using MiXCR and keeps one entry per CDR3 protein. The data show more than 40,000 distinct CDR3 sequences, roughly 13% seen once. Time point denoted: longitudinal time-point 3. It was from 2 million PBMCs stored at -80 C that the unsorted libraries were obtained. Germline lookup yields CDR1 SEHNR and CDR2 FQNEAQ (reference sequence). The CDR3 loop spans 12 amino acids. V dropped 8 bases and J dropped 7 bases, with 9 bases sitting between them. This clonotype was picked up many times. The antigen is undetermined. Study findings and constraints: No CDR3 amino acid sequences were shared by expanded clones across subjects, suggesting private repertoires in all groups.

This clonotype was obtained from a male donor with HTLV-1-associated myelopathy (HAM/TSP). The source material was PBMCs. The rearrangement uses TRBV7-9 and TRBJ1-6; D unresolved. The CDR3 bases are TGTGCCAGCCGGCAGTTAAATTCACCCCTCCACTTT. Translation gives CASRQLNSPLHF.